Below are 24 T cell receptor beta chains sequenced from a single sample in a study of response to subunit inactivated influenza vaccine. TCRdb called the RT-PCR reads again in MiXCR, with one record for every CDR3 protein. Found here are under 800,000 distinct CDR3 sequences, around 13% of them singletons; the top ten hold 6.5% to 8.5%. Specimen: PBMCs from blood, collected around two weeks before vaccination. All receptors derive from a man in his fifties who received an inactivated influenza vaccine.

The chain has TRBV6-2 or TRBV6-3 and TRBJ2-7, with 11 positions matching TRBD2. Germline values: CDR1 MNHEY, CDR2 SVGEGT. The CDR3 has 16 residues. Germline trimming cut 5 bases from V and 6 bases from J; bases unmatched to any gene: 12. Here the CDR3 DNA reads TGTGCCAGCAGTCACCCCTCCCTAGCGGGAGGTATCGAGCAGTACTTC. It encodes CASSHPSLAGGIEQYF.

This clonotype was counted a few times. The junction does not match germline at one end; this may be a read error. This chain links TRBV7-2 with TRBJ2-5; D may be TRBD1 or TRBD2 (7 bases each). This CDR3 region has 15 residues. Germline-derived CDR1 and CDR2 are SGHTA and FQGNSA. This CDR3 is CASSSGTDEREAQYF. DNA of the CDR3: TGTGCCAGCAGCAGCGGGACAGACGAAAGAGAGGCCCAGTACTTC.

The chain links TRBV24-1 to TRBJ2-1; unclear D gene. Germline CDR1 and CDR2: KGHDR and SFDVKD. The ends were cut back, 9 bases at V and 6 bases at J, with 8 bases in the middle. This CDR3 comprises 11 residues. In DNA form, the CDR3 reads TGTGCCACCCAGATCGGCAATGAGCAGTTCTTC. This codes for CATQIGNEQFF.

This clonotype was seen more than once but under ten times. The V and J genes are TRBV12-3 or TRBV12-4 and TRBJ2-1, with D possibly being TRBD2 (5 bases). The CDR3 is 14 amino acids. The V end was cut by 0 bases, the J end by 6 bases, with 9 bases between. The CDR3 protein is CASSLALGSNEQFF. The CDR3 DNA sequence: TGTGCCAGCAGTTTAGCACTAGGAAGCAATGAGCAGTTCTTC.

This clonotype showed up just a few times. The chain has TRBV18 and TRBJ2-2; 8 positions match TRBD2. CDR1 and CDR2 (germline): KGHSH, LQKENI. Germline trimming cut 1 base from V and 3 bases from J; bases unmatched to any gene: 4. CDR3 length equals 16 residues. The CDR3 sequence is CASSPQLAEHTGELFF. The CDR3 DNA reads TGTGCCAGCTCACCACAACTAGCGGAGCACACCGGGGAGCTGTTTTTT.

This clonotype appeared many times. The rearrangement links TRBV21-1 to TRBJ2-5; the table's TRBD1 call for D was not verified on the DNA. TRBV21-1 is designated a pseudogene. The CDR3 runs to 15 residues. In DNA form, the CDR3 reads TGTGCCAGCAGCAAATACAGGACAGGGAAAGAGACCCAGTACTTC. Translated: CASSKYRTGKETQYF.

This clonotype was seen just once. This may be a read error: a much more frequent sequence differs by one nucleotide. The chain uses TRBV7-2 and TRBJ2-2; the D gene is possibly TRBD1 (6 bases). Per germline, CDR1 SGHTA and CDR2 FQGNSA. The CDR3 is made up of 15 amino acids. V was cut by 3 bases and J by 1 base, with 9 bases left in between. The CDR3 loop reads CASSFVQGNTGELFF. Here the CDR3 DNA reads TGTGCCAGCAGCTTTGTACAGGGGAACACCGGGGAGCTGTTTTTT.

This clonotype was seen more than once but under ten times. The chain is built from TRBV27 and TRBJ2-7; TRBD2 might be the D (5 bases). CDR3 size: 15 residues. Germline assignment: CDR1 MNHEY and CDR2 SMNVEV (reference sequence). V lost 6 bases, J lost 0 bases, and 15 bases lay in between. CDR3: CASSVRVRSSYEQYF. Written as DNA, the CDR3 is TGTGCCAGCAGCGTGAGGGTACGGAGCTCCTACGAGCAGTACTTC.

The genes are TRBV20-1 and TRBJ1-2; a possible D gene is TRBD1 (5 bases). Germline V CDR1 and CDR2: DFQATT, SNEGSKA (reference sequence). Trimming stripped 3 bases from V and 4 bases from J, with 12 bases between. This CDR3 contains 13 residues. In DNA form, the CDR3 reads TGCAGTGCTAGCCTCGGGACCGCCTATGGCTACACCTTC. This translates into CSASLGTAYGYTF.

This clonotype was detected only a few times. This chain joins TRBV12-3 or TRBV12-4 and TRBJ2-2; 12 bases line up with TRBD2. Trimming took 6 bases from V and 7 from J; bases not matched to a gene: 9. The CDR3 contains 16 residues. The CDR3 DNA follows: TGTGCCAGCAGCCCTAGCGGGAGGGCCGCGGGCGGGGAGCTGTTTTTT. It encodes CASSPSGRAAGGELFF.

This clonotype occurred a few times. The chain has TRBV4-3 and TRBJ2-1, with D possibly being TRBD1 or TRBD2 (6 bases each). V was shortened by 0 bases and J by 9 bases, with 12 bases between the two germline ends. The CDR3 totals 14 residues. Per the germline V gene, CDR1 is LGHNA and CDR2 is YSLEER. The CDR3, as DNA: TGCGCCAGCAGCCAAGATTGGGGGGCCGTTGAGCAGTTCTTC. Residues: CASSQDWGAVEQFF.

Comment on this clonotype: A much larger clone differs from this one at a single base, so this may be a read error. The genes are TRBV6-5 and TRBJ2-3; D is perhaps TRBD1 or TRBD2 (5 bases each). This CDR3 spans 14 amino acids. Trimming stripped 2 bases from V and 2 bases from J, with 8 bases between. Germline-derived CDR1 and CDR2 are MNHEY and SVGAGI. CDR3 sequence (DNA): TGTGCCAGCAGTTACGGGACGATCACAGATACGCAGTATTTT. Protein sequence: CASSYGTITDTQYF.

V gene TRBV19 combines with J gene TRBJ1-5; 8 nucleotides match TRBD1. The CDR3 contains 14 residues. Germline V lookup: CDR1 LNHDA, CDR2 SQIVND (reference sequence). Trimming cost V 7 bases and J 6 bases; bases outside gene matches: 8. The CDR3: CASTQDRAGQPQHF. The CDR3 DNA sequence: TGTGCCAGTACCCAGGACAGGGCCGGTCAGCCCCAGCATTTT.

V and J are TRBV9 and TRBJ2-1, with TRBD2 matching 8 bases. The CDR3 has 16 amino acids. V lost 4 bases and J lost 4; bases outside the gene matches: 10. The germline CDR1 and CDR2 sequences are SGDLS and YYNGEE. For the CDR3, the DNA is TGTGCCAGCAGCCTCGGGACGGGAGGGTGGTACAATGAGCAGTTCTTC. Its protein is CASSLGTGGWYNEQFF.

The chain recombines TRBV27 with TRBJ2-2, with 10 positions matching TRBD2. The CDR3 extends over 18 amino acids. The germline CDR1 and CDR2 sequences are MNHEY and SMNVEV (reference sequence). V lost 2 bases to trimming and J lost 3 bases; unmatched junction nucleotides: 9. The CDR3 is CASSLTSGRAWDTGELFF. CDR3 bases: TGTGCCAGCAGTTTAACGAGCGGGAGGGCCTGGGACACCGGGGAGCTGTTTTTT.

This clonotype showed up just a few times. This chain uses TRBV7-2 with TRBJ2-5, with 7 nucleotides matching TRBD2. With 1 base clipped from V and 3 bases from J, the junction kept 8 bases outside the gene matches. The CDR3 sequence is 16 residues long. The germline CDR1 and CDR2 sequences are SGHTA and FQGNSA. As DNA, the CDR3 is TGTGCCAGCAGCTTAGGTTGGAGCGGGACTAAAGAGACCCAGTACTTC. Amino acids: CASSLGWSGTKETQYF.

This clonotype came up many times. This rearrangement joins TRBV14 to TRBJ2-5, with TRBD2 identical over 9 bases. Germline assignment: CDR1 SGHDN and CDR2 FVKESK. This CDR3 has 19 residues. V lost 1 base, J lost 4 bases, and 16 bases stayed unmatched. CDR3 coding DNA: TGTGCCAGCAGCCAAGCCCTCGGACTAGCGTCGGGACCAAGAGAGACCCAGTACTTC. Encoded protein: CASSQALGLASGPRETQYF.

This clonotype has a handful of counts. The chain carries TRBV7-8 and TRBJ2-1; a weak D match, TRBD2 (6 bases). The CDR3 runs 15 residues. In germline, CDR1 is SGHVS, CDR2 FQNEAQ. V gave up 5 bases and J gave up 10 bases, with 21 bases separating them. CDR3 sequence reads: CASSPRDSTGTEQFF. The CDR3 bases are TGTGCCAGCAGCCCTCGGGACTCTACAGGCACAGAGCAGTTCTTC.

This clonotype was counted between two and nine times. The genes are TRBV10-3 and TRBJ2-3; TRBD1 matches 7 bases. V shed 4 bases and J 1 base; nucleotides not matched to a gene: 5. CDR3 length: 15 residues. Per the germline V gene, CDR1 is ENHRY and CDR2 is SYGVKD. This chain's CDR3 is CAISGRGSGTDTQYF. As DNA, the CDR3 is TGTGCCATCAGTGGCAGGGGGAGCGGCACAGATACGCAGTATTTT.

This chain connects TRBV7-2 to TRBJ1-1; 10 bases fit TRBD1. There are 13 residues in the CDR3. V shed 4 bases, J shed 10 bases, and the junction held 6 bases outside the gene matches. Germline assignment: CDR1 SGHTA and CDR2 FQGNSA. CDR3 in DNA: TGTGCCAGCAGCTCCGGGACAGGGGTTGTAGCTTTCTTT. Amino acids: CASSSGTGVVAFF.

This clonotype was counted a few times. The chain joins TRBV7-9 to TRBJ1-5, with TRBD1 matching over 7 bases. Germline V CDR1 and CDR2: SEHNR, FQNEAQ (reference sequence). With V trimmed by 1 base and J by 1 base, 7 bases remained unmatched. The CDR3 runs 17 residues. The chain's CDR3 is CASSLGSGTESNQPQHF. The CDR3 region has the DNA TGTGCCAGCAGCTTAGGTTCCGGGACAGAAAGCAATCAGCCCCAGCATTTT.

The chain uses TRBV20-1 and TRBJ2-7, with TRBD2 identical over 9 bases. J lost 6 bases, V lost 8 bases, and 8 bases had no gene match. This CDR3 region has 12 residues. In germline, CDR1 is DFQATT, CDR2 SNEGSKA (reference sequence). CDR3 in DNA: TGCAGTCATACCGGGACTAGCTCCGAGCAGTACTTC. Encoded protein: CSHTGTSSEQYF.

In this sample, this clonotype turned up a few times. The V gene is TRBV11-2, the J gene TRBJ2-3, with D possibly TRBD2 on 6 matching bases. The CDR3 has 16 amino acids. The V and J ends lost 4 bases and 4 bases respectively, with 18 bases between them. The germline V gene has CDR1 SGHAT and CDR2 FQNNGV. The CDR3 sequence is CASSSFVGSGADTQYF. CDR3 coding DNA: TGTGCCAGCAGCTCGTTCGTCGGGAGCGGTGCAGATACGCAGTATTTT.

This clonotype was observed at least ten times. The chain links TRBV6-2 or TRBV6-3 to TRBJ2-7; possibly TRBD2 for D (5 bases). V was pared by 10 bases and J by 5 bases, with 18 bases between. CDR3 length: 13 residues. Germline V gene data show CDR1 as MNHEY and CDR2 as SVGEGT. The CDR3: CAIRDYGGDEQYF. The CDR3 DNA reads as TGTGCCATCCGAGACTACGGAGGCGACGAGCAGTACTTC.